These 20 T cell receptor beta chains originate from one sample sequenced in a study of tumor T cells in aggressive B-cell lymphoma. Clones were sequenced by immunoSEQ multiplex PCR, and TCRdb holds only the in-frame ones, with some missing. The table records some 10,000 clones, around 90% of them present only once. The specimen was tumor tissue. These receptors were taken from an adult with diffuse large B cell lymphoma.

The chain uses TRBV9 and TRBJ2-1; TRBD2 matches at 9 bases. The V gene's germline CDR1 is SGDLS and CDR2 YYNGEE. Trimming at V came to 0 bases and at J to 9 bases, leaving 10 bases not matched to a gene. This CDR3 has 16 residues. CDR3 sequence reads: CASSVVVAGDIGEQFF. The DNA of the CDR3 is TGTGCCAGCAGCGTAGTGGTAGCGGGAGACATAGGTGAGCAGTTCTTC.

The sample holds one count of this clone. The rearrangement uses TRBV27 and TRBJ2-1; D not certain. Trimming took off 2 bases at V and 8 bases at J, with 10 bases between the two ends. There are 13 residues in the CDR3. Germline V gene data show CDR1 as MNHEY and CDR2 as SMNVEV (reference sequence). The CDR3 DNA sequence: TGTGCCAGCAGTTTAATAGGTCGGGATGAGCAGTTCTTC. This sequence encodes CASSLIGRDEQFF.

The CDR3, as DNA: TGTGCCAGCAGCTTAGTAGCTAGCGGGAACTATGAGCAGTTCTTC. This sequence encodes CASSLVASGNYEQFF. The chain links TRBV7-2 to TRBJ2-1, with TRBD2 matching 9 bases. The CDR3 has 15 residues. V lost 1 base to trimming and J lost 8 bases; unmatched junction nucleotides: 6. The germline V gene has CDR1 SGHTA and CDR2 FQGNSA. The full variable domain, its missing parts supplied by reference TRBV7-2 and TRBJ2-1, is GAGVSQSPSNKVTEKGKDVELRCDPISGHTALYWYRQSLGQGLEFLIYFQGNSAPDKSGLPSDRFSAERTGGSVSTLTIQRTQQEDSAVYLCASSLVASGNYEQFFGPGTRLTVL.

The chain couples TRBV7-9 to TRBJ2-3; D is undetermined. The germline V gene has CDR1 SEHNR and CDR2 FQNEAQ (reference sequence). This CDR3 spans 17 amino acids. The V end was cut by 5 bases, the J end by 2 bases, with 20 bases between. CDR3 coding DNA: TGTGCCAGCAGCCGACTCACCGCAGCTTCCCTCACAGATACGCAGTATTTT. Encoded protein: CASSRLTAASLTDTQYF.

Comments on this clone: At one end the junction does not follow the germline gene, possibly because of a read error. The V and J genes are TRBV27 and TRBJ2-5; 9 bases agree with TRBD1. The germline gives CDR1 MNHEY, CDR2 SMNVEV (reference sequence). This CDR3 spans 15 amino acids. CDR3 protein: CASSADRGGGETQYF. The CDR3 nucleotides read TGTGCTAGCAGTGCGGACAGGGGTGGCGGGGAGACCCAGTACTTC.

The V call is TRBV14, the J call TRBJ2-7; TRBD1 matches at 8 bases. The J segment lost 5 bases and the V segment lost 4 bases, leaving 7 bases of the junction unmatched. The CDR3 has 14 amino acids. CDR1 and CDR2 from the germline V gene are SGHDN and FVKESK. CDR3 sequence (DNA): TGTGCCAGCAGCCCCAGCAGGGGGCCGGACGAGCAGTACTTC. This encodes CASSPSRGPDEQYF.

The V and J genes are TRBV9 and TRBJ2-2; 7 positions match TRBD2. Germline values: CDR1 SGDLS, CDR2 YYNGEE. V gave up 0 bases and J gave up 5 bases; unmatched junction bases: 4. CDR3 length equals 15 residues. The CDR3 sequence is CASSVDGRWTGELFF. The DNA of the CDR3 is TGTGCCAGCAGCGTAGACGGGAGGTGGACCGGGGAGCTGTTTTTT.

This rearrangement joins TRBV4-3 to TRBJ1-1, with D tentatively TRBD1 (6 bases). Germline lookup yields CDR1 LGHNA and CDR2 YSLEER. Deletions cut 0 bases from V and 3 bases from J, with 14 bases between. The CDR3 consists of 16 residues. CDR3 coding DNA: TGCGCCAGCAGCCAAGATGAAGGTGGGGGCGACACTGAAGCTTTCTTT. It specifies CASSQDEGGGDTEAFF.

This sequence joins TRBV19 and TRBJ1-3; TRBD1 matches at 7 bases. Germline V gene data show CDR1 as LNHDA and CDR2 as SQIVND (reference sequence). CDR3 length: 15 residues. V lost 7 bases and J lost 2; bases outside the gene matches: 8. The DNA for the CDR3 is TGTGCCAGTAACCTTCCGGGACAGCCTGGAAACACCATATATTTT. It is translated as CASNLPGQPGNTIYF.

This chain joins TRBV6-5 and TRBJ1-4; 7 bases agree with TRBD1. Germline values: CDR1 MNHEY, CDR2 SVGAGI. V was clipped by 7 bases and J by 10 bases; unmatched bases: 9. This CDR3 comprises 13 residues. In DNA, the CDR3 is TGTGCCAGCATATCCAACAGGGGTAGAAAACTGTTTTTT. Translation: CASISNRGRKLFF.

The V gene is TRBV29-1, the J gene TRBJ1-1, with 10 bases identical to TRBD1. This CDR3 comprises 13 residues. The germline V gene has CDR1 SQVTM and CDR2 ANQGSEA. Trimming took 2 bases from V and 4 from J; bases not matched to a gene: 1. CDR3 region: CSVERDRGTEAFF. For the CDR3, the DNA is TGCAGCGTTGAAAGGGACAGGGGCACTGAAGCTTTCTTT.

The CDR3 sequence is CASSFLGQYNEQFF. The CDR3, as DNA: TGTGCCAGCAGCTTCCTCGGACAGTACAATGAGCAGTTCTTC. V and J are TRBV7-9 and TRBJ2-1; possibly TRBD1 for D (6 bases). Germline CDR1 and CDR2: SEHNR and FQNEAQ (reference sequence). CDR3 length equals 14 residues. V lost 3 bases, J lost 4 bases, and 10 bases lay in between.

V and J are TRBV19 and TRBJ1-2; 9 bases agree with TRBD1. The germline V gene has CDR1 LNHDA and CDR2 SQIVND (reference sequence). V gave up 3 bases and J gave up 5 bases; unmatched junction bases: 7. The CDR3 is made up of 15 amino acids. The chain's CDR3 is CASSMAGTGLYGYTF. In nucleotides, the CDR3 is TGTGCCAGTAGTATGGCTGGGACAGGGTTGTATGGCTACACCTTC.

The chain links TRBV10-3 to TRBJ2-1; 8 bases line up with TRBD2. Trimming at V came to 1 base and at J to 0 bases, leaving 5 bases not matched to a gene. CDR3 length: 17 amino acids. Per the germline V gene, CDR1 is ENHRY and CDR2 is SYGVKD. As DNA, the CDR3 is TGTGCCATCAGTGAGTTAGTAGCGGGGAGCTCCTACAATGAGCAGTTCTTC. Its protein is CAISELVAGSSYNEQFF.

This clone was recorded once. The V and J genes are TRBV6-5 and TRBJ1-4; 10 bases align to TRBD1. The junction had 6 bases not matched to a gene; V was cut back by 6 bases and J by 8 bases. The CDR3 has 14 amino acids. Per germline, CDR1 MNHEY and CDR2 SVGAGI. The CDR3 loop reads CASRSGQGREKLFF. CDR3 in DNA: TGTGCCAGCAGGTCGGGACAGGGGAGGGAAAAACTGTTTTTT.

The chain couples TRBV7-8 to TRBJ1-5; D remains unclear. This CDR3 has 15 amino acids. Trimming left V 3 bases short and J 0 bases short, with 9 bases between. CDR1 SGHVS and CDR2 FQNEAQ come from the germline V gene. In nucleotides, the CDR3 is TGTGCCAGCAGCTTTGGCAGTTATAGCAATCAGCCCCAGCATTTT. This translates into CASSFGSYSNQPQHF.

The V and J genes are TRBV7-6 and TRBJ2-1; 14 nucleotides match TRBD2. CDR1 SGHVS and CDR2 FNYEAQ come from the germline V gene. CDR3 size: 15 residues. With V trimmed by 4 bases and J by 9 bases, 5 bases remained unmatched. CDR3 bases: TGTGCCAGCAGCTCCAGGACTAGCGGGGGGTCTGAGCAGTTCTTC. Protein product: CASSSRTSGGSEQFF. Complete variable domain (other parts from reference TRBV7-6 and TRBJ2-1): GAGVSQSPRYKVTKRGQDVALRCDPISGHVSLYWYRQALGQGPEFLTYFNYEAQQDKSGLPNDRFSAERPEGSISTLTIQRTEQRDSAMYRCASSSRTSGGSEQFFGPGTRLTVL.

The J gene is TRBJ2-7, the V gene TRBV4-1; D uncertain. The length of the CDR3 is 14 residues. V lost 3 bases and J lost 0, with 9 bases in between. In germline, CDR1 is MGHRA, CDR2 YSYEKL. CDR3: CASSQTVASYEQYF. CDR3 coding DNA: TGCGCCAGCAGCCAGACGGTAGCCTCCTACGAGCAGTACTTC.

The CDR3 protein is CASSLDREREQYF. CDR3 bases: TGTGCCAGCAGCTTAGACAGGGAGCGTGAGCAGTACTTC. The chain joins TRBV7-2 to TRBJ2-7, with D tentatively TRBD1 (6 bases). From germline, CDR1 is SGHTA and CDR2 FQGNSA. The CDR3 runs to 13 residues. The V end lost 1 base, the J end lost 7 bases, and 11 bases lay between the germline ends.

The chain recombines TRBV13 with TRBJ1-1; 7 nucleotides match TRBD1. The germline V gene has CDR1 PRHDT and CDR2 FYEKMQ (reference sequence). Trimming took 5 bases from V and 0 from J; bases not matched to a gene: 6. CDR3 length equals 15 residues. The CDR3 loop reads CASSPGGTVNTEAFF. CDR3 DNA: TGTGCCAGCAGCCCGGGGGGGACAGTGAACACTGAAGCTTTCTTT.